Shown below are 20 T cell receptor beta chains from a single sample sequenced in a study of blood T cell repertoires in COVID-19. Assay used: immunoSEQ multiplex PCR; TCRdb lists only in-frame clones, some missing. The sample yields some 88,000 clones, around 75% seen once. Material: peripheral blood. The receptors come from a human donor in a cohort sampled during active COVID-19.

CDR3 sequence reads: CASSLTQGLTYNEQFF. The CDR3 DNA follows: TGCGCCAGCAGCCTGACACAAGGACTTACCTACAATGAGCAGTTCTTC. The genes are TRBV4-3 and TRBJ2-1; D might be TRBD2 (5 bases). This CDR3 is built from 16 residues. Trimming stripped 4 bases from V and 2 bases from J, with 15 bases between. In germline, CDR1 is LGHNA, CDR2 YSLEER.

The CDR3 coding sequence is TGTGCCAGCATCTCCTCACCCGGGGGCAATGAGCAGTTCTTC. Its protein product is CASISSPGGNEQFF. This chain connects TRBV2 to TRBJ2-1, with D maybe TRBD2 (6 bases). The ends were cut back, 7 bases at V and 6 bases at J, with 16 bases in the middle. This CDR3 has 14 amino acids. From germline, CDR1 is SNHLY and CDR2 FYNNEI.

The V and J genes are TRBV29-1 and TRBJ2-3; 9 positions agree with TRBD1. After removal of 6 bases from V and 4 bases from J, the junction contained 11 bases not matched to a gene. This CDR3 is built from 15 residues. Germline loops: CDR1 SQVTM, CDR2 ANQGSEA. The CDR3 here is CSVTPGQGSSDTQYF. CDR3 nucleotide sequence: TGCAGCGTGACTCCGGGACAGGGATCTTCAGATACGCAGTATTTT.

V is TRBV5-8 and J is TRBJ2-3; perhaps TRBD1 as D (7 bases). V shed 5 bases and J shed 2 bases, with 15 bases lying between them. This CDR3 region has 15 residues. Germline values: CDR1 SGHTS, CDR2 YDEGEE. This chain's CDR3 is CASSTAGQLTDTQYF. CDR3 nucleotide sequence: TGTGCCAGCAGTACTGCGGGACAGCTCACAGATACGCAGTATTTT.

The chain uses TRBV5-6 and TRBJ2-3; possible D gene TRBD2, 6 bases. The V end was cut by 4 bases, the J end by 2 bases, with 17 bases between. Germline V gene data show CDR1 as SGHDT and CDR2 as YYEEEE. The CDR3 is 16 residues long. The CDR3 region has the DNA TGTGCCAGCAGCCCCGCCGGGACTTTGATCACAGATACGCAGTATTTT. Its translation is CASSPAGTLITDTQYF.

DNA for the CDR3: TGTGCCAGCAGCTTGGACGGAGCAACTAATGAAAAACTGTTTTTT. It encodes CASSLDGATNEKLFF. This chain connects TRBV5-4 to TRBJ1-4; the D is unclear. Germline assignment: CDR1 SGHNT and CDR2 YYREEE (reference sequence). V dropped 0 bases and J dropped 0 bases, with 6 bases sitting between them. This CDR3 region has 15 residues.

The gene calls are TRBV6-5 and TRBJ2-2, with TRBD2 as a possible D gene (5 bases). The CDR3 is 16 residues long. Trimming cost V 2 bases and J 1 base, with 11 bases left between them. The germline CDR1 and CDR2 sequences are MNHEY and SVGAGI. The CDR3 sequence: CASSYGLAMNTGELFF. DNA for the CDR3: TGTGCCAGCAGTTACGGGCTAGCCATGAACACCGGGGAGCTGTTTTTT.

This chain links TRBV6-5 with TRBJ2-1; 8 bases match TRBD2. V shed 10 bases and J 3 bases; nucleotides not matched to a gene: 8. The CDR3 spans 14 residues. The germline CDR1 and CDR2 sequences are MNHEY and SVGAGI. The CDR3 sequence is CATQRERLYNEQFF. The CDR3 bases are TGTGCCACCCAGCGGGAGCGACTCTACAATGAGCAGTTCTTC.

The chain uses TRBV29-1 and TRBJ2-4; D is possibly TRBD2 (6 bases). Germline V CDR1 and CDR2: SQVTM, ANQGSEA. CDR3 length: 15 residues. Trimming took off 3 bases at V and 2 bases at J, with 14 bases between the two ends. CDR3 nucleotide sequence: TGCAGCGTTGAGGAGTGGGGGGTTCCCAAAAACATTCAGTACTTC. Its translation: CSVEEWGVPKNIQYF.

The rearrangement links TRBV28 to TRBJ1-2; D not certain. V lost 7 bases to trimming and J lost 3 bases, with 18 bases between them. Germline CDR1 and CDR2: MDHEN and SYDVKM. The CDR3 has 15 amino acids. The DNA of the CDR3 is TGTGCCAGCACTCCCCCCTCGGCCACAGACTATGGCTACACCTTC. This translates into CASTPPSATDYGYTF.

V usage is TRBV7-2 and J usage is TRBJ2-1; 9 bases agree with TRBD2. The V gene end was trimmed by 5 bases and the J gene end by 15 bases; junction bases not matched to a gene: 14. The CDR3 covers 14 residues. From germline, CDR1 is SGHTA and CDR2 FQGNSA. Here the CDR3 DNA reads TGTGCCAGCAGCCACCGAGGGGGCGGGAGGGCGTTGTTCTTC. As protein: CASSHRGGGRALFF.

This clone was detected only once. The chain has TRBV5-1 and TRBJ1-1; a weak D match, TRBD1 (6 bases). Germline V CDR1 and CDR2: SGHRS, YFSETQ. The CDR3 loop spans 14 amino acids. With 4 bases removed from V and 3 bases from J, the gap between germline ends came to 13 bases. DNA of the CDR3: TGCGCCAGCAGCCTACTTCCAGGGGACACTGAAGCTTTCTTT. Protein: CASSLLPGDTEAFF.

The rearrangement joins TRBV18 to TRBJ2-7; 11 positions match TRBD1. Trimming at V came to 2 bases and at J to 3 bases, leaving 3 bases not matched to a gene. CDR1 is KGHSH and CDR2 is LQKENI in the germline V gene. There are 15 residues in the CDR3. The CDR3 loop reads CASSPRTGGVYEQYF. The CDR3 nucleotides are TGTGCCAGCTCACCAAGGACAGGGGGCGTCTACGAGCAGTACTTC.

The chain links TRBV24-1 to TRBJ1-2, with D hard to call. The germline V gene encodes CDR1 KGHDR and CDR2 SFDVKD. V lost 1 base and J 4 bases, leaving 3 bases between the germline ends. CDR3 length equals 12 residues. CDR3 nucleotide sequence: TGTGCCACCAGTGATTTCCGCTATGGCTACACCTTC. This gives the protein CATSDFRYGYTF.

This clone was counted a few times. The chain is built from TRBV6-5 and TRBJ2-1; D may be TRBD1 (6 bases). Germline V lookup: CDR1 MNHEY, CDR2 SVGAGI. V shed 8 bases and J shed 3 bases, with 17 bases lying between them. This CDR3 is built from 15 residues. The CDR3 DNA is TGTGCCAGCGCCCCGAGGGGGTCGGTCTACAATGAGCAGTTCTTC. Translated, it gives CASAPRGSVYNEQFF.

The chain carries TRBV18 and TRBJ2-3; 7 nucleotides align to TRBD1. CDR1 is KGHSH, CDR2 LQKENI, per germline. This CDR3 contains 14 residues. With V trimmed by 4 bases and J by 5 bases, 6 bases remained unmatched. This chain's CDR3 is CASSLRTGEDTQYF. CDR3 in DNA: TGTGCCAGCTCACTAAGGACAGGAGAAGATACGCAGTATTTT.

The rearrangement joins TRBV9 to TRBJ2-5, with 12 bases matching TRBD2. The CDR3 is made up of 17 amino acids. Germline lookup yields CDR1 SGDLS and CDR2 YYNGEE. The V gene end was trimmed by 4 bases and the J gene end by 0 bases; junction bases not matched to a gene: 7. CDR3 amino acids: CASSPPTSGRYQETQYF. CDR3 coding DNA: TGTGCCAGCAGCCCTCCCACTAGCGGGAGGTACCAAGAGACCCAGTACTTC.

The chain carries TRBV11-3 and TRBJ2-7; tentative D call: TRBD1 (5 bases). Germline lookup yields CDR1 SGHNT and CDR2 YENEEA. The ends were cut back, 4 bases at V and 0 bases at J, with 16 bases in the middle. CDR3 length equals 16 residues. The CDR3 DNA sequence: TGTGCCAGCAGCTACGCAGTAGACAGCATCTCCTACGAGCAGTACTTC. This translates into CASSYAVDSISYEQYF. Based on the CDR3 plus reference TRBV11-3 and TRBJ2-7, the full variable domain is EAGVVQSPRYKIIEKKQPVAFWCNPISGHNTLYWYLQNLGQGPELLIRYENEEAVDDSQLPKDRFSAERLKGVDSTLKIQPAELGDSAVYLCASSYAVDSISYEQYFGPGTRLTVT.

The chain recombines TRBV7-9 with TRBJ2-7; 7 bases align to TRBD1. The CDR3 has 14 amino acids. Germline loops: CDR1 SEHNR, CDR2 FQNEAQ (reference sequence). J gave up 2 bases and V 3 bases, and 4 bases lay outside the gene matches. For the CDR3, the DNA is TGTGCCAGCAGCTTCACACAGGGGCCCTACGAGCAGTACTTC. Protein product: CASSFTQGPYEQYF.

The V and J genes are TRBV15 and TRBJ2-3; possible D gene TRBD2, 6 bases. The CDR3 consists of 16 residues. The V and J ends lost 5 bases and 8 bases respectively, with 23 bases between them. The germline V gene has CDR1 LNHNV and CDR2 YYDKDF (reference sequence). DNA of the CDR3: TGTGCCACCAGCTTACGACTAGAGGGGAGTGGAGGTACGCAGTATTTT. Translated, it gives CATSLRLEGSGGTQYF.